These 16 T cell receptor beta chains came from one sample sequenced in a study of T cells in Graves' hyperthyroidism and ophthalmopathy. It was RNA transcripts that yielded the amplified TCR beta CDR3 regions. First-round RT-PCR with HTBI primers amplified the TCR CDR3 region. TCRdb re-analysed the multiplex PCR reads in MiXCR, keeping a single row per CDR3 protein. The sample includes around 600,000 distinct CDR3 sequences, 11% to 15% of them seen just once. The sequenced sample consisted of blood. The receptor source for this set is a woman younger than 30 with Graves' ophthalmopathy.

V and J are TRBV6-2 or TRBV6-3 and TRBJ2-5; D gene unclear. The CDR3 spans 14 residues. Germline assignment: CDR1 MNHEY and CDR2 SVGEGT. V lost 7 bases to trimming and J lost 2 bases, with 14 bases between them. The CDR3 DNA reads TGTGCCAGCACCACCTCCAGCCGTCAAGAGACCCAGTACTTC. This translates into CASTTSSRQETQYF.

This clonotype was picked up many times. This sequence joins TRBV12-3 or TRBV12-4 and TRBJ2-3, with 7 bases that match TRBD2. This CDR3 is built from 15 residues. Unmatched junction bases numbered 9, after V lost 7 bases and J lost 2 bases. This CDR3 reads CASIKGGRDTDTQYF. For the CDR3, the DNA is TGTGCCAGCATTAAGGGCGGGAGAGACACAGATACGCAGTATTTT.

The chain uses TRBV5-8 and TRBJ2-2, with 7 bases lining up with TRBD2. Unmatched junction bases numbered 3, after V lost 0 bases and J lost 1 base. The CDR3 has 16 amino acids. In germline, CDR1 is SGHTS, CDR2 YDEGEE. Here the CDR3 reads CASSLDGEGNTGELFF. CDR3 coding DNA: TGTGCCAGCAGCTTGGATGGGGAGGGGAACACCGGGGAGCTGTTTTTT.

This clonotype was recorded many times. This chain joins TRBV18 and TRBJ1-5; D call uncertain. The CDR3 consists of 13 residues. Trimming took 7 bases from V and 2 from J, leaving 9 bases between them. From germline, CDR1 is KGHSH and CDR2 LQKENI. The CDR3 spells CASCGDGNQPQHF. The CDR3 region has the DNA TGTGCCAGCTGCGGCGACGGCAATCAGCCCCAGCATTTT.

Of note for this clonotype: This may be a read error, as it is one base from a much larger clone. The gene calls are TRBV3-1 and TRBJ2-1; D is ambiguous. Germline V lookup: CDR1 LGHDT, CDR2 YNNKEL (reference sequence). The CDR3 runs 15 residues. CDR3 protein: CASSQPRLKLNGQFF. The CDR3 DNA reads TGTGCCAGCAGCCAGCCACGGCTAAAACTCAATGGGCAGTTCTTC.

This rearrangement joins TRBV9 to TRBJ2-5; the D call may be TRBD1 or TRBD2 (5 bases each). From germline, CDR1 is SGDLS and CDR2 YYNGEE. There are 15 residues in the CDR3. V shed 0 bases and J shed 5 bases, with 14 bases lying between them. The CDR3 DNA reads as TGTGCCAGCAGCGTAGTACCCGCCTGGGGGGAGACCCAGTACTTC. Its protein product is CASSVVPAWGETQYF.

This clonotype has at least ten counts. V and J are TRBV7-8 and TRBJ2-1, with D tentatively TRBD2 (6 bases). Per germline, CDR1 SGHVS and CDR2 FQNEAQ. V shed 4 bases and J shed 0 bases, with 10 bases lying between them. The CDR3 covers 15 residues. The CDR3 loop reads CASSSGRNSYNEQFF. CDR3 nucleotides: TGTGCCAGCAGCTCAGGGAGGAACTCCTACAATGAGCAGTTCTTC.

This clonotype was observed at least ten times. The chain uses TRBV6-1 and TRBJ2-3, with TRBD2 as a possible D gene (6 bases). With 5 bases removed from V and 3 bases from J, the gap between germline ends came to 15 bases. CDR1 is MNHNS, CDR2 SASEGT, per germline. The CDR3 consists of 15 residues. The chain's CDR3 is CASSSQGGWTDTQYF. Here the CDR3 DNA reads TGTGCCAGCAGTTCCCAGGGAGGTTGGACAGATACGCAGTATTTT.

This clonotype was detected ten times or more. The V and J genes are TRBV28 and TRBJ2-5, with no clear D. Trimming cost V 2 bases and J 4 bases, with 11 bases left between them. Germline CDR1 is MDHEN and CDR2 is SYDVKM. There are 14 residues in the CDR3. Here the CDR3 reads CASSLDFGRETQYF. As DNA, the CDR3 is TGTGCCAGCAGTTTAGACTTCGGAAGAGAGACCCAGTACTTC.

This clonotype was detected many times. In DNA form, the CDR3 reads TGTGCCAGCAGTTTTGGGCAGGCCCCCCCCTACGAGCAGTACTTC. Encoded protein: CASSFGQAPPYEQYF. The V gene is TRBV28, the J gene TRBJ2-7; D gene uncertain. The CDR3 contains 15 residues. Trimming stripped 3 bases from V and 2 bases from J, with 14 bases between. From germline, CDR1 is MDHEN and CDR2 SYDVKM.

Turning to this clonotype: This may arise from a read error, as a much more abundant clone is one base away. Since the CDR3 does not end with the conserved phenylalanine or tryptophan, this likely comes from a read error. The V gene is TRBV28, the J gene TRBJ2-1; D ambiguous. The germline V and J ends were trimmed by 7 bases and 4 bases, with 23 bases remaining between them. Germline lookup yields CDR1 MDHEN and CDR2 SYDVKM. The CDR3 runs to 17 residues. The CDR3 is CASTPEWRIFGYNEQFS. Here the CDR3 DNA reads TGTGCCAGCACCCCCGAGTGGCGGATATTCGGTTACAATGAGCAGTTCTCC.

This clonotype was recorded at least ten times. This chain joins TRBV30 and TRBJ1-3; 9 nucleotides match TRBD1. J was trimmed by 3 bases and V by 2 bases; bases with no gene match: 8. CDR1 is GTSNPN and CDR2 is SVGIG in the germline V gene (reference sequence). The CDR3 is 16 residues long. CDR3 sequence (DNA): TGTGCCTGGAGTTCCGGGACAGGGATGAGTGGAAACACCATATATTTT. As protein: CAWSSGTGMSGNTIYF.

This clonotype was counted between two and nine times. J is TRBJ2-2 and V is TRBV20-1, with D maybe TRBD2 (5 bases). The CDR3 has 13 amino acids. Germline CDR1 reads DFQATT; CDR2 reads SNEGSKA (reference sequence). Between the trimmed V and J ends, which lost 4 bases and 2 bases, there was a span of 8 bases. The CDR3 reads CSAMDSNTGELFF. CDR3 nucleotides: TGCAGTGCTATGGACTCCAACACCGGGGAGCTGTTTTTT.

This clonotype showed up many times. Written as DNA, the CDR3 is TGTGCCAGCAGTTTAGGGCAAACTAGCGGTGAGCAGTTCTTC. It translates to CASSLGQTSGEQFF. The chain carries TRBV12-3 or TRBV12-4 and TRBJ2-1; 8 positions match TRBD2. The V and J ends lost 1 base and 9 bases, in that order; junction bases with no gene match: 5. This CDR3 region has 14 residues.

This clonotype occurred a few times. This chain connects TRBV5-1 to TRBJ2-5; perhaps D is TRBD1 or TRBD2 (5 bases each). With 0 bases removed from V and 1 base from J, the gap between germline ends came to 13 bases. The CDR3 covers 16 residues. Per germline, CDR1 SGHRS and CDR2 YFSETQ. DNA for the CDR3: TGCGCCAGCAGCTTGGCAGGGAGAGGGGCCCAAGAGACCCAGTACTTC. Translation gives CASSLAGRGAQETQYF.

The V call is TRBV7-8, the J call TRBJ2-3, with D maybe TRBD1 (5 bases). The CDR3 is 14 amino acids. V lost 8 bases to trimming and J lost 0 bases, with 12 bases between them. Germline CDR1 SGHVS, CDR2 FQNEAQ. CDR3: CASRSAGSTDTQYF. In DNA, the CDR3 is TGTGCCAGCCGCAGTGCAGGGAGCACAGATACGCAGTATTTT.